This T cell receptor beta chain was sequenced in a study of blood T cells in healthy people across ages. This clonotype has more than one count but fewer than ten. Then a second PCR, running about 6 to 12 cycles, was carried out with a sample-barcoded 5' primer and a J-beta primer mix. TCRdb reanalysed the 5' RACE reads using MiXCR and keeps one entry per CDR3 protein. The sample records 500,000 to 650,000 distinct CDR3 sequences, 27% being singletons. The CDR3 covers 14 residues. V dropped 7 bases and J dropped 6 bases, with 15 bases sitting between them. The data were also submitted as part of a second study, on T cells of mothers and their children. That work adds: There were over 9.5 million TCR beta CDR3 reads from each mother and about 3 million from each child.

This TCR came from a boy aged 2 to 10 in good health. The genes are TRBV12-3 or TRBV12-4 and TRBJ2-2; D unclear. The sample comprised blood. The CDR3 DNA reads TGTGCCAGCATGATCGGGCTTCAAGCCGGGGAGCTGTTTTTT. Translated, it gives CASMIGLQAGELFF.